The 10 T cell receptor beta chains below come from one sample, sequenced in a study of blood T cell repertoires in COVID-19. Using immunoSEQ multiplex PCR, the repertoire was profiled, and TCRdb retains in-frame clones only, with some absent. The sample lists about 43,000 clones; 87% were seen once. The specimen sequenced was peripheral blood. These receptors originate from a human donor in a cohort sampled during active COVID-19.

J is TRBJ2-1 and V is TRBV30, with 7 positions matching TRBD1. J was trimmed by 4 bases and V by 1 base; bases with no gene match: 7. Germline CDR1 reads GTSNPN; CDR2 reads SVGIG (reference sequence). This CDR3 spans 15 amino acids. CDR3 sequence (DNA): TGTGCCTGGAGTGAGGGGACAGCCTTATACAATGAGCAGTTCTTC. Translated: CAWSEGTALYNEQFF.

The V call is TRBV19, the J call TRBJ2-1, with 8 bases aligning to TRBD2. Germline V gives CDR1 LNHDA, CDR2 SQIVND (reference sequence). Losses at the gene ends were 8 bases for V and 4 bases for J; bases not matched to a gene: 4. The CDR3 length is 13 residues. The CDR3 protein is CASRGGVYNEQFF. In DNA, the CDR3 is TGTGCCAGTCGGGGGGGGGTATACAATGAGCAGTTCTTC.

The chain carries TRBV4-1 and TRBJ2-3; 11 bases are a match to TRBD2. Germline CDR1 MGHRA, CDR2 YSYEKL. CDR3 size: 17 residues. With 1 base clipped from V and 0 bases from J, the junction kept 3 bases outside the gene matches. CDR3 DNA: TGCGCCAGCAGCCAAGGGGGACTAGCGGAAAGCACAGATACGCAGTATTTT. Residues: CASSQGGLAESTDTQYF.

The rearrangement links TRBV5-1 to TRBJ2-5; 7 bases match TRBD2. Germline lookup yields CDR1 SGHRS and CDR2 YFSETQ. The CDR3 runs to 15 residues. With V trimmed by 0 bases and J by 5 bases, 7 bases remained unmatched. In nucleotides, the CDR3 is TGCGCCAGCAGCTTGGTCGTAGCGGGCGGGGAGACCCAGTACTTC. Translated: CASSLVVAGGETQYF.

The chain joins TRBV5-4 to TRBJ1-3; weak D call: TRBD1 (5 bases). The CDR3 consists of 15 residues. With 4 bases removed from V and 2 bases from J, the gap between germline ends came to 13 bases. Germline V gene data show CDR1 as SGHNT and CDR2 as YYREEE (reference sequence). Here the CDR3 reads CASSRQQSAGNTIYF. CDR3 coding DNA: TGTGCCAGCAGCAGACAGCAGTCTGCTGGAAACACCATATATTTT. Combining the CDR3 with reference TRBV5-4 and TRBJ1-3 gives the whole variable domain ETGVTQSPTHLIKTRGQQVTLRCSSQSGHNTVSWYQQALGQGPQFIFQYYREEENGRGNFPPRFSGLQFPNYSSELNVNALELDDSALYLCASSRQQSAGNTIYFGEGSWLTVV.

The chain links TRBV28 to TRBJ2-4; 9 bases are shared with TRBD1. Unmatched junction bases numbered 7, after V lost 6 bases and J lost 7 bases. CDR3 length: 14 residues. Germline V gene lookup returns CDR1 MDHEN and CDR2 SYDVKM. The CDR3 nucleotides are TGTGCCAGCAGCCCCCCCGGGACAGGGAACATTCAGTACTTC. Its translation is CASSPPGTGNIQYF.

The chain employs TRBV6-6 and TRBJ2-2; TRBD2 aligns across 14 bases. The V segment lost 5 bases and the J segment 4 bases; nucleotides outside the gene matches: 9. Germline V lookup: CDR1 MNHNY, CDR2 SVGAGI (reference sequence). This CDR3 spans 18 amino acids. CDR3 region: CASSPGTSGSIGTGELFF. The CDR3 DNA is TGTGCCAGCAGTCCTGGGACTAGCGGGAGCATAGGCACCGGGGAGCTGTTTTTT.

The chain is built from TRBV28 and TRBJ1-2; D might be TRBD1 (5 bases). Germline V gene lookup returns CDR1 MDHEN and CDR2 SYDVKM. Deletions cut 5 bases from V and 7 bases from J, with 20 bases between. The CDR3 totals 15 residues. The CDR3 DNA reads TGTGCCAGCAGTCCCCTTCTGGACACCTTTTTTGGCTACACCTTC. Protein sequence: CASSPLLDTFFGYTF.

This rearrangement joins TRBV7-8 to TRBJ2-7; 9 nucleotides match TRBD1. From germline, CDR1 is SGHVS and CDR2 FQNEAQ. This CDR3 has 17 amino acids. V was clipped by 4 bases and J by 2 bases; unmatched bases: 12. As DNA, the CDR3 is TGTGCCAGCAGCTCCAGTTCTCTGGGACAGGGAGCCTACGAGCAGTACTTC. The encoded protein is CASSSSSLGQGAYEQYF. Full variable domain (outside the CDR3, taken from reference TRBV7-8 and TRBJ2-7): GAGVSQSPRYKVAKRGQDVALRCDPISGHVSLFWYQQALGQGPEFLTYFQNEAQLDKSGLPSDRFFAERPEGSVSTLKIQRTQQEDSAVYLCASSSSSLGQGAYEQYFGPGTRLTVT.

The chain combines TRBV5-6 with TRBJ2-3; 7 positions agree with TRBD2. With 4 bases clipped from V and 4 bases from J, the junction kept 9 bases outside the gene matches. The CDR3 runs to 15 residues. Germline V gene data show CDR1 as SGHDT and CDR2 as YYEEEE. The CDR3 region has the DNA TGTGCCAGCAGCGGGGGGGAGAGTAGGGCAGATACGCAGTATTTT. Translation gives CASSGGESRADTQYF.